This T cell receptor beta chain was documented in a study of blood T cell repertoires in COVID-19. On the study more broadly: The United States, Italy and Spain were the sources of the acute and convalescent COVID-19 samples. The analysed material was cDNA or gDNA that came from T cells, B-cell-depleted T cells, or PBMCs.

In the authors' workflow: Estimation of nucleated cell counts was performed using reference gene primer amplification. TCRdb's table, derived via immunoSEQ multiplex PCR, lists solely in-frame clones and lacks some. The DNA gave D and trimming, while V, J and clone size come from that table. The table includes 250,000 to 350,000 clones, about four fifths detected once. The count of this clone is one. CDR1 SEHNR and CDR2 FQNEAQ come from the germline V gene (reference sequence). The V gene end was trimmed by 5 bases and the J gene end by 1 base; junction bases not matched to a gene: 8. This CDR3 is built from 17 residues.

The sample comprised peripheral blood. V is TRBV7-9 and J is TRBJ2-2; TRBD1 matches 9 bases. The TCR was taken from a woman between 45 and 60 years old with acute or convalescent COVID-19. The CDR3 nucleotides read TGTGCCAGCAGCACGCCTACAGGGGGCCTGAACACCGGGGAGCTGTTTTTT. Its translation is CASSTPTGGLNTGELFF. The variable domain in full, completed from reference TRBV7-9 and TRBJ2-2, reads DTGVSQNPRHKITKRGQNVTFRCDPISEHNRLYWYRQTLGQGPEFLTYFQNEAQLEKSRLLSDRFSAERPKGSFSTLEIQRTEQGDSAMYLCASSTPTGGLNTGELFFGEGSRLTVL.